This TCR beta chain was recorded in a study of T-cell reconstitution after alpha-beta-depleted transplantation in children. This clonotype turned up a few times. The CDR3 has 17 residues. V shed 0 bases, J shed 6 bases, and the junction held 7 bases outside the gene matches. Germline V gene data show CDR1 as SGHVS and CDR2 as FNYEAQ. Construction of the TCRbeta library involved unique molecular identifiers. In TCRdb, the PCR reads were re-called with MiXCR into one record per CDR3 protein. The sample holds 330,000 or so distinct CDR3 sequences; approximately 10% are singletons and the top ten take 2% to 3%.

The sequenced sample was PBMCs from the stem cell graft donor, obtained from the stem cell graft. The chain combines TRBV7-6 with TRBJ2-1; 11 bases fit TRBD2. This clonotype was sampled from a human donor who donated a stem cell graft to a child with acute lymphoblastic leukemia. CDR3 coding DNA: TGTGCCAGCAGCTTAGCTTTACTAGCGGGAGTACTCAATGAGCAGTTCTTC. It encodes CASSLALLAGVLNEQFF.